This paragraph covers one T cell receptor (beta chain) sequence. This entry comes from a study of T cells after yellow fever vaccination. TCRdb ran MiXCR on the 5' RACE reads and lists one entry per CDR3 protein. Altogether 450,000 to 550,000 distinct CDR3 sequences are present, 21% being singletons, with the ten largest covering roughly 16%. Trimming cost V 3 bases and J 1 base; bases outside gene matches: 3. Germline V gene data show CDR1 as SGHVS and CDR2 as FNYEAQ. The CDR3 consists of 15 residues. The rearrangement uses TRBV7-6 and TRBJ2-7, with 10 bases lining up with TRBD1. This clonotype originated in a man younger than 35 who received the YFV17D yellow fever vaccine. The sample in question was PBMCs, obtained around 3 weeks after the first yellow fever vaccination. CDR3 sequence (DNA): TGTGCCAGCAGCTTCGGGACAGGGGTGTCCTACGAGCAGTACTTC. Translating gives CASSFGTGVSYEQYF.